A selection of T cell receptor beta chains follows, all from one sample in a study of T-cell memory formation after mild COVID-19. MiXCR was run by TCRdb on the 5' RACE reads, yielding one entry per CDR3 protein. The sample shows hundreds of thousands of distinct CDR3 sequences, about 20% of them seen only once. Material: PBMCs or a T cell subset sorted from them (not recorded which). The receptors come from an adult woman who had mild COVID-19 (a few samples of this study predate the infection). Cell type and time point are not known. The CDR3 runs from the conserved cysteine through the conserved F or W. Each record gives: V gene, D gene, clone size, J gene, CDR3 protein, CDR3 DNA. D genes are given only for firm matches. The size field is filled for only some rows; it gives once, few, many or a size class.

>TRBV7-9|TRBD1|few|TRBJ1-1
CASSPTRTGLNTEAFF
TGTGCCAGCAGCCCCACACGGACAGGGTTGAACACTGAAGCTTTCTTT
>TRBV24-1|TRBD2|few|TRBJ2-5
CATSDRVAGGFETQYF
TGTGCCACCAGTGATCGGGTAGCGGGAGGTTTTGAGACCCAGTACTTC
>TRBV20-1|TRBD1|few|TRBJ1-1
CSARDLQGAYTEAFF
TGCAGTGCTAGAGATCTCCAGGGGGCGTACACTGAAGCTTTCTTT
>TRBV30|TRBD1|.|TRBJ1-5
CAWSVDRVGNQPQHF
TGTGCCTGGAGTGTTGACAGGGTGGGGAATCAGCCCCAGCATTTT
>TRBV2|TRBD1|few|TRBJ1-4
CASSARTGGGKLFF
TGTGCCAGCAGTGCCCGGACAGGGGGGGGAAAACTGTTTTTT
>TRBV7-9|.|.|TRBJ2-3
CASSQPPGGSTDTQYF
TGTGCCAGCAGCCAGCCACCCGGCGGTAGCACAGATACGCAGTATTTT
>TRBV20-1|.|.|TRBJ2-3
CSARVPSLADTQYF
TGCAGTGCTAGAGTCCCTAGCCTCGCAGATACGCAGTATTTT
>TRBV4-1|.|many|TRBJ2-1
CASSRPTGFDEQFF
TGCGCCAGCAGCCGCCCCACAGGGTTCGATGAGCAGTTCTTC
>TRBV4-1|.|.|TRBJ2-7
CASSQDAGSWDEQYF
TGCGCCAGCAGCCAAGATGCAGGGAGCTGGGACGAGCAGTACTTC
>TRBV4-3|TRBD2|.|TRBJ2-1
CASSQSTGLAGGGEQFF
TGCGCCAGCAGCCAATCGACGGGACTAGCGGGAGGGGGTGAGCAGTTCTTC
>TRBV20-1|.|.|TRBJ2-3
CSAPPGGSSTDTQYF
TGCAGTGCCCCGCCCGGAGGCTCTAGCACAGATACGCAGTATTTT